This entry describes one T cell receptor (beta chain). MiXCR, run by TCRdb on the RT-PCR reads, gives a single entry per CDR3 protein. The sample shows about 960,000 distinct CDR3 sequences, about a sixth of them seen only once. The CDR3 is made up of 14 amino acids. V dropped 0 bases and J dropped 4 bases, with 6 bases sitting between them. In germline, CDR1 is MNHEY, CDR2 SVGAGI. The entry originates in a study of patients and donors after allogeneic stem cell transplantation. This sequence joins TRBV6-5 and TRBJ2-2; D unclear. This TCR was sampled from a human donor who was either an allogeneic HSCT recipient or a stem cell or donor lymphocyte infusion donor (not recorded which). It is not recorded whose cells these are; they may come from a transplant donor. Sequencing input: blood, either unsorted or a sorted T cell fraction (not recorded which). The CDR3 region is CASSYSTTTGELFF. The CDR3 DNA follows: TGTGCCAGCAGTTACTCGACAACCACCGGGGAGCTGTTTTTT.